This is a list of T cell receptor beta chains from one sample in a study of T cell responses to AZD1222 COVID-19 vaccine. Using immunoSEQ multiplex PCR, the repertoire was profiled, and TCRdb retains in-frame clones only, with some absent. The sample includes roughly 87,000 clones, approximately 91% of them seen just once. The input for sequencing was peripheral blood, taken 28 days after the second AZD1222 dose. The source of these receptors is an adult who received the AZD1222 COVID-19 vaccine. CDR3s include the opening cysteine and the closing phenylalanine or tryptophan. The order of the fields is clone size, V gene, D gene, J gene, CDR3 DNA, CDR3 protein. The D gene is left open where the match is weak. For some rows the clone size is stated as once, few or many, or as a class when expanded; others skip it.

NA	TRBV5-1	NA	TRBJ1-1	TGCGCCAGCAGCTTGGAGGAGAACTCTAACACTGAAGCTTTCTTT	CASSLEENSNTEAFF
NA	TRBV15	NA	TRBJ1-3	TGTGCCACCAGCAGCCGGGACCGAGGAGGTTACTCTGGAAACACCATATATTTT	CATSSRDRGGYSGNTIYF
NA	TRBV18	NA	TRBJ1-3	TGTGCCAGCTCACCAACAAAGGGTGAGGGAAACACCATATATTTT	CASSPTKGEGNTIYF
NA	TRBV10-2	TRBD1	TRBJ1-6	TGCGCCAGCAGTGAGAGACAGGGCGTAAGCTCCTATAATTCACCCCTCCACTTT	CASSERQGVSSYNSPLHF
NA	TRBV6-5	NA	TRBJ1-4	TGTGCCAGCAGTTCGCGGGATCCGGGGTTTGAAAAACTGTTTTTT	CASSSRDPGFEKLFF
NA	TRBV3-1/TRBV3-2	NA	TRBJ1-2	TGTGCCAGCAGCCAAGTGAGTGACAGATCATTTGGAGGCTACACCTTC	CASSQVSDRSFGGYTF
NA	TRBV7-9	NA	TRBJ2-1	TGTGCCAGCAGATCCCCGCTTCACGGACAGCTCAATGAGCAGTTCTTC	CASRSPLHGQLNEQFF
NA	TRBV6-5	NA	TRBJ2-7	TGTGCCAGCAGACCCACCCGCGGCACCTACGAGCAGTACTTC	CASRPTRGTYEQYF
NA	TRBV3-1/TRBV3-2	NA	TRBJ1-4	TGTGCCAGCAGCTCCCGGGACGAAGGAGAAAAACTGTTTTTT	CASSSRDEGEKLFF
NA	TRBV27	NA	TRBJ1-5	TGTGCCAGCAGTCTCAGGGGCGATCAGCCCCAGCATTTT	CASSLRGDQPQHF
NA	TRBV2	NA	TRBJ2-7	TGTGCCAGCAGAGGGAGTACAGGTTCCTACGAGCAGTACTTC	CASRGSTGSYEQYF
NA	TRBV5-8	NA	TRBJ1-2	TGTGCCAGCAGCTTGAACAGGAACAGTGGCTACACCTTC	CASSLNRNSGYTF
NA	TRBV14	TRBD1	TRBJ2-7	TGTGCCAGCAGCCCTTCGGGGACAGGGATGGGGGACTACGAGCAGTACTTC	CASSPSGTGMGDYEQYF
once	TRBV4-1	TRBD1	TRBJ1-1	TGCGCCAGCAGCTCTCAGAGAAAACAGGGGGCTAGGAACACTGAAGCTTTCTTT	CASSSQRKQGARNTEAFF
once	TRBV7-3	NA	TRBJ1-2	TGTGCCAGCAGCTTATCGGCCATTCCGCTCTATGGCTACACCTTC	CASSLSAIPLYGYTF
few	TRBV10-3	NA	TRBJ1-3	TGTGCCATCAGCTCTGGAAACACCATATATTTT	CAISSGNTIYF
NA	TRBV5-1	NA	TRBJ1-1	TGCGCCAGCAGCTTGGACTTTATTGAAGCTTTCTTT	CASSLDFIEAFF
NA	TRBV28	NA	TRBJ1-1	TGTGCCAGCAGTTTAACCAGGGGCGGCACTGAAGCTTTCTTT	CASSLTRGGTEAFF
NA	TRBV29-1	TRBD1	TRBJ2-2	TGCAGCGCCACACCTGGGACAGGGGCCGGGGAGCTGTTTTTT	CSATPGTGAGELFF
NA	TRBV27	NA	TRBJ2-3	TGTGCCAGCAGTTTTTCAGGGGCAGATACGCAGTATTTT	CASSFSGADTQYF
NA	TRBV5-6	NA	TRBJ2-4	TGTGCCAGCAGCCCCAGGACGGGCAGGGCGGCCTTAGCCAAAAACATTCAGTACTTC	CASSPRTGRAALAKNIQYF
NA	TRBV27	NA	TRBJ1-5	TGTGCCAGCAGGGACAGCTATAGCAATCAGCCCCAGCATTTT	CASRDSYSNQPQHF
NA	TRBV6-4	TRBD1	TRBJ2-3	TGTGCCAGCAGTGATGGGACAGGGGGCACAGATACGCAGTATTTT	CASSDGTGGTDTQYF
NA	TRBV24-1	NA	TRBJ2-4	TGTGCCACCAGTGGTGGGGGCGCCAAAAACATTCAGTACTTC	CATSGGGAKNIQYF
NA	TRBV30	NA	TRBJ1-5	TGTGCCTGGGCTCAGGGTGGCAATCAGCCCCAGCATTTT	CAWAQGGNQPQHF
NA	TRBV6-1	NA	TRBJ1-6	TGTGCCAGCAGTGACAGGGATACTTCACCCCTCCACTTT	CASSDRDTSPLHF
NA	TRBV2	TRBD1	TRBJ1-1	TGTGCCAGCAGACTAGGGACAGTCAATGAAGCTTTCTTT	CASRLGTVNEAFF
NA	TRBV7-2	TRBD1	TRBJ2-7	TGTGCCAGCAGCTTAGAGGGACAGGGCGGCTACGAGCAGTACTTC	CASSLEGQGGYEQYF